The rows below give T cell receptor beta chains drawn from one sample of a study of T cell responses to AZD1222 COVID-19 vaccine. The table came from immunoSEQ multiplex PCR; TCRdb's copy has only in-frame clones and leaves some out. The sample has approximately 200,000 clones, about 89% seen once. The source material was peripheral blood, sampled 28 days after the second AZD1222 dose. The receptors here all came from an adult who received the AZD1222 COVID-19 vaccine. The CDR3 runs from the conserved cysteine through the conserved F or W. D genes are given only for firm matches. Clone size is given for some rows only: seen once, a few or many times, or a class if the clone is expanded.

clone_size	d_call	cdr3_length	v_call	j_call	cdr3_aa	cdr3_nt
.	.	14	TRBV6-5	TRBJ2-4	CASSSTREGNIQYF	TGTGCCAGCAGTTCGACTCGAGAGGGAAACATTCAGTACTTC
.	TRBD2	14	TRBV7-9	TRBJ2-3	CASIPAGVPDTQYF	TGTGCCAGCATCCCAGCGGGAGTACCCGATACGCAGTATTTT
.	.	13	TRBV16	TRBJ1-1	CASTPGWRTEAFF	TGTGCCAGCACCCCCGGTTGGCGCACTGAAGCTTTCTTT
once	.	14	TRBV7-9	TRBJ1-2	CASSFEVGGNGYTF	TGTGCCAGCAGCTTTGAGGTGGGCGGTAATGGCTACACCTTC
.	TRBD1	16	TRBV5-1	TRBJ1-2	CASQRGQGVSNYGYTF	TGCGCCTCCCAAAGGGGACAGGGGGTATCTAACTATGGCTACACCTTC
.	.	12	TRBV11-3	TRBJ1-4	CATSGDGEKLFF	TGTGCCACCTCCGGGGACGGAGAAAAACTGTTTTTT
.	TRBD1	12	TRBV7-9	TRBJ1-5	CASGTGNQPQHF	TGTGCCAGCGGGACAGGGAATCAGCCCCAGCATTTT
.	TRBD2	15	TRBV7-9	TRBJ2-7	CASSFLAGGPYEQYF	TGTGCCAGCAGCTTCCTCGCGGGAGGACCCTACGAGCAGTACTTC
.	TRBD2	14	TRBV5-4	TRBJ2-3	CASSLASGSGTQYF	TGTGCCAGCAGCTTGGCTAGCGGGAGTGGTACGCAGTATTTT
.	.	16	TRBV30	TRBJ2-2	CAWSLSLADGTGELFF	TGTGCCTGGAGTCTATCCCTGGCGGACGGCACCGGGGAGCTGTTTTTT
.	.	13	TRBV11-3	TRBJ2-7	CASSLGIAYEQYF	TGTGCCAGCAGCTTAGGGATTGCCTACGAGCAGTACTTC
once	.	14	TRBV5-1	TRBJ1-3	CASSLQGIGNTIYF	TGCGCCAGCAGCTTGCAAGGGATCGGAAACACCATATATTTT
.	.	15	TRBV5-1	TRBJ2-2	CASSLETRNTGELFF	TGCGCCAGCAGCTTGGAGACAAGGAACACCGGGGAGCTGTTTTTT
.	.	14	TRBV6-5	TRBJ2-7	CASSHTDTSYEQYF	TGTGCCAGCAGTCATACGGACACCTCCTACGAGCAGTACTTC
once	TRBD2	16	TRBV9	TRBJ2-1	CASSVAGGPVTNEQFF	TGTGCCAGCAGCGTAGCGGGAGGGCCGGTGACGAATGAGCAGTTCTTC
.	.	15	TRBV11-2	TRBJ2-2	CASSHGTLLGGELFF	TGTGCCAGCAGCCACGGGACGCTCCTGGGCGGGGAGCTGTTTTTT
.	.	13	TRBV7-9	TRBJ2-7	CASSEQTDYEQYF	TGTGCCAGCAGCGAACAGACAGACTACGAGCAGTACTTC
few	.	11	TRBV6-5	TRBJ2-7	CASSSLYEQYF	TGTGCCAGCAGTTCCCTCTACGAGCAGTACTTC
.	TRBD2	14	TRBV2	TRBJ2-7	CASSAASGVYEQYF	TGTGCCAGCAGTGCGGCTAGCGGGGTCTACGAGCAGTACTTC
.	.	13	TRBV28	TRBJ2-7	CASRPRTVYEQYF	TGTGCCAGCAGGCCCCGGACCGTCTACGAGCAGTACTTC
.	.	12	TRBV19	TRBJ1-2	CASRDGVRGYTF	TGTGCCAGCCGAGATGGGGTCCGGGGCTACACCTTC
.	.	15	TRBV11-2	TRBJ2-1	CASSLEVLPGNEQFF	TGTGCCAGCAGCTTAGAGGTACTCCCTGGCAATGAGCAGTTCTTC
.	.	16	TRBV29-1	TRBJ2-1	CSVETILAFSYNEQFF	TGCAGCGTTGAAACCATCCTAGCGTTCTCCTACAATGAGCAGTTCTTC
.	.	14	TRBV9	TRBJ2-3	CASSVAPGADTQYF	TGTGCCAGCAGCGTAGCCCCGGGGGCAGATACGCAGTATTTT
.	.	14	TRBV6-5	TRBJ2-1	CASSYSYAHNEQFF	TGTGCCAGCAGTTATAGCTACGCACACAATGAGCAGTTCTTC
.	.	15	TRBV7-9	TRBJ1-1	CASSPLGVWNTEAFF	TGTGCCAGCAGCCCCCTGGGGGTGTGGAACACTGAAGCTTTCTTT
.	TRBD1	16	TRBV5-4	TRBJ2-2	CASSRRPGTVAGELFF	TGTGCCAGCAGCCGGCGTCCCGGGACAGTGGCCGGGGAGCTGTTTTTT
.	.	15	TRBV19	TRBJ1-1	CASSIGGTGNTEAFF	TGTGCCAGTAGTATAGGGGGAACGGGGAACACTGAAGCTTTCTTT
.	.	13	TRBV10-2	TRBJ1-2	CASSRGAPYGYTF	TGCGCCAGCAGTAGGGGGGCCCCCTATGGCTACACCTTC
.	TRBD1	13	TRBV30	TRBJ1-2	CAWRGDRNYGYTF	TGTGCCTGGAGGGGGGACAGAAACTATGGCTACACCTTC
.	TRBD1	16	TRBV2	TRBJ1-6	CASSLLGTGVNSPLHF	TGTGCCAGCAGCCTGCTCGGGACAGGGGTTAATTCACCCCTCCACTTT
.	TRBD1	14	TRBV28	TRBJ1-5	CASLGQSLHQPQHF	TGTGCCAGCTTGGGACAGTCCCTGCATCAGCCCCAGCATTTT
.	.	14	TRBV24-1	TRBJ2-1	CATSNTISYNEQFF	TGTGCCACCAGTAACACGATCTCCTACAATGAGCAGTTCTTC
few	.	11	TRBV10-2	TRBJ1-4	CASSSGMELFF	TGCGCCAGCAGCTCAGGGATGGAACTGTTTTTT
.	TRBD1	15	TRBV11-2	TRBJ1-4	CASSLVTGGLEKLFF	TGTGCCAGCAGCCTTGTGACAGGGGGCTTGGAAAAACTGTTTTTT
.	.	12	TRBV29-1	TRBJ1-3	CSVEQLGNTIYF	TGCAGCGTTGAACAGTTGGGAAACACCATATATTTT
.	TRBD2	15	TRBV7-9	TRBJ2-1	CASRPGLAGVNEQFF	TGTGCCAGCAGACCTGGACTAGCGGGAGTTAATGAGCAGTTCTTC
.	TRBD2	18	TRBV10-1	TRBJ2-7	CASSELGLAGGPPYEQYF	TGCGCCAGCAGTGAGCTGGGACTAGCGGGAGGGCCCCCCTACGAGCAGTACTTC
once	.	15	TRBV6-5	TRBJ1-5	CASRLRGDSNQPQHF	TGTGCCAGCAGACTAAGGGGGGATAGCAATCAGCCCCAGCATTTT
.	.	15	TRBV5-1	TRBJ1-2	CASSLGRGGPYGYTF	TGCGCCAGCAGCTTGGGAAGGGGGGGTCCATATGGCTACACCTTC
.	.	14	TRBV6-6	TRBJ2-7	CASSSHRETYEQYF	TGTGCCAGCAGTTCCCACAGGGAAACCTACGAGCAGTACTTC
few	TRBD1	14	TRBV11-2	TRBJ2-7	CASSSLQGNYEQYF	TGTGCCAGCAGCTCCCTACAGGGGAACTACGAGCAGTACTTC
.	.	15	TRBV7-9	TRBJ2-2	CASSLAGGHTGELFF	TGTGCCAGCAGCTTAGCCGGGGGCCACACCGGGGAGCTGTTTTTT
.	.	15	TRBV27	TRBJ1-2	CASSQTSTANYGYTF	TGTGCCAGCAGTCAAACTTCGACAGCTAACTATGGCTACACCTTC
.	.	15	TRBV9	TRBJ1-5	CASSRDGHGNQPQHF	TGTGCCAGCAGCCGGGACGGGCACGGGAATCAGCCCCAGCATTTT
.	.	14	TRBV7-9	TRBJ2-5	CASSLKDSRETQYF	TGTGCCAGCAGCCTCAAGGACAGCCGGGAGACCCAGTACTTC
.	.	13	TRBV7-3	TRBJ1-1	CASSLTRNTEAFF	TGTGCCAGCAGCTTAACCAGGAACACTGAAGCTTTCTTT
.	TRBD1	17	TRBV28	TRBJ1-5	CASSFLGRGGSNQPQHF	TGTGCCAGCAGTTTTTTAGGCAGGGGGGGTAGCAATCAGCCCCAGCATTTT
.	TRBD1	15	TRBV11-3	TRBJ2-5	CASSWRQGAPETQYF	TGTGCCAGCAGCTGGAGACAGGGGGCTCCAGAGACCCAGTACTTC
.	.	14	TRBV11-1	TRBJ2-7	CASSLVAQAYEQYF	TGTGCCAGCAGCTTAGTGGCACAGGCCTACGAGCAGTACTTC
.	TRBD1	16	TRBV2	TRBJ2-2	CASSIDRVSKTGELFF	TGTGCCAGCAGTATCGACAGGGTTTCGAAGACCGGGGAGCTGTTTTTT
.	.	17	TRBV10-1	TRBJ1-1	CASSEFVDPEGNTEAFF	TGCGCCAGCAGTGAGTTTGTAGACCCAGAGGGGAACACTGAAGCTTTCTTT
once	TRBD2	18	TRBV15	TRBJ2-3	CATSRSIAGGIGTDTQYF	TGTGCCACCAGCAGATCCATAGCGGGAGGGATTGGGACAGATACGCAGTATTTT
.	.	14	TRBV28	TRBJ2-7	CASSGDWAAYEQYF	TGTGCCAGCAGTGGGGATTGGGCGGCCTACGAGCAGTACTTC
.	TRBD1	14	TRBV5-4	TRBJ1-1	CASRIRDSPYEAFF	TGTGCCAGCAGAATACGGGACAGCCCTTATGAAGCTTTCTTT
.	TRBD1	15	TRBV27	TRBJ1-5	CASSFQGGSNQPQHF	TGTGCCAGCAGTTTCCAGGGGGGAAGCAATCAGCCCCAGCATTTT
.	.	10	TRBV29-1	TRBJ1-5	CSVPNQPQHF	TGCAGCGTCCCGAATCAGCCCCAGCATTTT
.	.	16	TRBV11-3	TRBJ2-4	CASSLSPWLGKNIQYF	TGTGCCAGCAGCTTATCACCGTGGTTAGGGAAAAACATTCAGTACTTC
.	TRBD1	19	TRBV28	TRBJ1-2	CASRLKVPRTGTGDYGYTF	TGTGCCAGCAGGCTAAAGGTACCGAGAACCGGGACAGGGGACTATGGCTACACCTTC
few	.	15	TRBV11-3	TRBJ2-5	CASSLGLGGKETQYF	TGTGCCAGCAGCTTAGGGTTAGGGGGGAAAGAGACCCAGTACTTC